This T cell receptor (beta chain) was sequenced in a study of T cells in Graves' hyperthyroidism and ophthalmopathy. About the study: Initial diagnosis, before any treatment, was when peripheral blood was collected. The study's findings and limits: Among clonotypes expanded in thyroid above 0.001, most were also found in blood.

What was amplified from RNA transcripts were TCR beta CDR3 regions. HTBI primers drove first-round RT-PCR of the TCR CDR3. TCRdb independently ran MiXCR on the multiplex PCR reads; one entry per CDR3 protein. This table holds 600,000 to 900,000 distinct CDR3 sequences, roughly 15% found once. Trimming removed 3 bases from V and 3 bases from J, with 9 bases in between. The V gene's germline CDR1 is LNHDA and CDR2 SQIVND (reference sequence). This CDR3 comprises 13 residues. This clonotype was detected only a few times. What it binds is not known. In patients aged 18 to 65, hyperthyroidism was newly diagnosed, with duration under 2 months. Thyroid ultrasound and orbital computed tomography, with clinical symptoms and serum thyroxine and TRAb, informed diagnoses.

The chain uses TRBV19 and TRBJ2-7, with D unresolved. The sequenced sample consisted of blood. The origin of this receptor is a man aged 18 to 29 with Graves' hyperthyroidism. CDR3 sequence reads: CASSMAVNYEQYF. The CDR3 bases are TGTGCCAGTAGTATGGCAGTCAACTACGAGCAGTACTTC.